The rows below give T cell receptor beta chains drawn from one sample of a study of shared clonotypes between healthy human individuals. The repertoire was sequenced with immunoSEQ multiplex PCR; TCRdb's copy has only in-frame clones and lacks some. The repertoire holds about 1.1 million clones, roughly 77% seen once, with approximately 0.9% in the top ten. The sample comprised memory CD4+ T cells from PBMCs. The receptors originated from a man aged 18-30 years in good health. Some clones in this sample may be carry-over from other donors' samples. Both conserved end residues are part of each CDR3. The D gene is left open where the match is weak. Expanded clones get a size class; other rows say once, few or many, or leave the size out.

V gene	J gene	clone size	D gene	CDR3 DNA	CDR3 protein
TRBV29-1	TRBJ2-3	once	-	TGCAGCGTTGAAGATCGGCTGAGCACAGATACGCAGTATTTT	CSVEDRLSTDTQYF
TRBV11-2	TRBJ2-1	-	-	TGTGCCAGCAGCTTAGAAGGAGTGGCCTTCCGTGAGCAGTTCTTC	CASSLEGVAFREQFF
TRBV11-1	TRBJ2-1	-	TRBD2	TGTGCCAGCAGCCTCGGGACGTTTGGGACTAGAGAGTTCTTC	CASSLGTFGTREFF
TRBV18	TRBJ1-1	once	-	TGTGTCAGCTCACCACGGGAGGGGCGTAACACTGAAGCTTTCTTT	CVSSPREGRNTEAFF
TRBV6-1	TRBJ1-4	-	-	TGTGCCAGCAGGGGGGGGACGGGTAATGAAAAACTGTTTTTT	CASRGGTGNEKLFF
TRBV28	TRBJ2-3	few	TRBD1	TGTGCCAGCAGGGGGACAGGGGGCGGGGATACGCAGTATTTT	CASRGTGGGDTQYF
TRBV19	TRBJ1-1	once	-	TGTGCCAGTAGTATCGGCCCGGCTGACACTGAAGCTTTCTTT	CASSIGPADTEAFF
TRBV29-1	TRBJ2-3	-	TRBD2	TGCAGCGGCAGACTAGCGGGAGTAGGAGATACGCAGTATTTT	CSGRLAGVGDTQYF
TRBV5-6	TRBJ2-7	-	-	TGTGCCAGCAGCTTGGATGTCAGGAGCTACGAGCAGTACTTC	CASSLDVRSYEQYF
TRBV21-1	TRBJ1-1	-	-	TGTGCCAGCAGCAAAGGTATAGGGGGCGTCACTGAAGCTTTCTTT	CASSKGIGGVTEAFF
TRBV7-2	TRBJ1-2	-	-	TGTGCCAGCAGCTTAAGAACCTATGGCTACACCTTC	CASSLRTYGYTF
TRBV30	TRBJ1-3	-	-	TGTGCCTGGAGTTATTGGCTTGGAAACACCATATATTTT	CAWSYWLGNTIYF
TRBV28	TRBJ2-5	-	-	TGTGCCAGCAGTGTCAGTGTGGGGGAGTGGGGGGAGACCCAGTACTTC	CASSVSVGEWGETQYF
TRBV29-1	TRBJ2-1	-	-	TGCAGCGTTGTCGCGGGCTACTCCTACAATGAGCAGTTCTTC	CSVVAGYSYNEQFF
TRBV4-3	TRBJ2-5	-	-	TGCGCCAGCAGCCAAGAGGGGCGGATCCAAGAGACCCAGTACTTC	CASSQEGRIQETQYF
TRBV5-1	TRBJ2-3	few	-	TGCGCCAGCAGCTTGGAAACGGTTCGGGCAGCGGATACGCAGTATTTT	CASSLETVRAADTQYF
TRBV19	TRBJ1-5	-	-	TGTGCCAGTAGGCTGAGGAAAGATCAGCCCCAGCATTTT	CASRLRKDQPQHF
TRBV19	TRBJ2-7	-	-	TGTGCCAGTAGTCCCTTCGGGACCGCCTACGAGCAGTACTTC	CASSPFGTAYEQYF